The rows below give T cell receptor beta chains drawn from one sample of a study of T cell repertoires in cytomegalovirus infection. TCRdb processed the reads anew with MiXCR; each CDR3 protein has one entry. This table has 200,000 to 300,000 distinct CDR3 sequences, over 8% appearing once. Specimen: PBMCs. These receptors came from a human donor in good health (CMV status not recorded). Some clones in this sample may be carry-over from other donors' samples. Both conserved end residues are part of each CDR3. The D gene is left open where the match is weak. Size tells how often a clone was seen (once, few, many) or the class of an expanded clone, and some rows leave it out.

J gene,CDR3 length,V gene,clone size,D gene,CDR3 DNA,CDR3 protein
TRBJ2-3,14,TRBV30,-,TRBD2,TGTGCCTGGAGGCTAGCGGGGGGCCGTGATACGCAGTATTTT,CAWRLAGGRDTQYF
TRBJ2-5,16,TRBV6-6,-,TRBD2,TGTGCCAGCACCCAAGGGCCAGCGGGAGGAGGAGAGACCCAGTACTTC,CASTQGPAGGGETQYF
TRBJ2-3,15,TRBV7-3,-,TRBD2,TGTGCCAGCAGCTCTTCCGGGACTAGCTCAGATACGCAGTATTTT,CASSSSGTSSDTQYF
TRBJ1-1,13,TRBV7-2,many,-,TGTGCCAGCAGCTCCCAGCAGAACACTGAAGCTTTCTTT,CASSSQQNTEAFF
TRBJ2-1,15,TRBV12-3/TRBV12-4,many,-,TGTGCCAGCACCCTGGGGCGGACAGTATACAATGAGCAGTTCTTC,CASTLGRTVYNEQFF
TRBJ1-5,13,TRBV19,-,-,TGTGCCAGTAGTATTGAGTGGAATCAGCCCCAGCATTTT,CASSIEWNQPQHF
TRBJ2-2,15,TRBV7-8,many,-,TGTGCCAGCAGCTTAGGCCAGGGGATGGCCGGGGAGCTGTTTTTT,CASSLGQGMAGELFF
TRBJ2-1,15,TRBV4-3,many,-,TGCGCCAGCAGCCAAGATGGAGTTAGCGGCAATGAGCAGTTCTTC,CASSQDGVSGNEQFF
TRBJ2-3,16,TRBV28,many,-,TGTGCCAGCACCCCAGTAGGGAGACAGCTAACAGATACGCAGTATTTT,CASTPVGRQLTDTQYF
TRBJ2-2,18,TRBV7-3,many,-,TGTGCCAGCAGCTTACGCGGACCGCCGGGGGCGAACACCGGGGAGCTGTTTTTT,CASSLRGPPGANTGELFF
TRBJ1-1,14,TRBV7-2,many,-,TGTGCCAGCAGCTTACCGACGGTGAACACTGAAGCTTTCTTT,CASSLPTVNTEAFF
TRBJ2-6,21,TRBV7-2,many,TRBD1,TGTGCCAGCAGCTTCCTGGTTGACTGGGTTTCAGGGGGCGGTGGGGCCAACGTCCTGACTTTC,CASSFLVDWVSGGGGANVLTF
TRBJ1-5,15,TRBV20-1,-,-,TGCAGTGCTAGATCGGGACGGTCCTTTAATCAGCCCCAGCATTTT,CSARSGRSFNQPQHF
TRBJ2-7,12,TRBV20-1,few,TRBD1,TGCAGTGCTTTTACGGACAGGGCCGAGCAGTACTTC,CSAFTDRAEQYF
TRBJ2-1,14,TRBV12-3/TRBV12-4,many,TRBD2,TGTGCCAGCAGTTCCGGGACTAGCGGGGTTGAGCAGTTCTTC,CASSSGTSGVEQFF
TRBJ2-7,13,TRBV6-2/TRBV6-3,-,TRBD1,TGTGCCAGCAGTTGGACAGGGGACTACGAGCAGTACTTC,CASSWTGDYEQYF
TRBJ2-2,18,TRBV28,many,TRBD1,TGTGCCAGCAATATGCGGGCAGGGGGCATCATTAACACCGGGGAGCTGTTTTTT,CASNMRAGGIINTGELFF
TRBJ2-5,19,TRBV2,-,-,TGTGCCAGCAGTGAAGAATTCGCGGGGGCCCCCCGGGGAGCGGAGACCCAGTACTTC,CASSEEFAGAPRGAETQYF
TRBJ1-1,15,TRBV5-1,many,-,TGCGCCAGCAGCTCCTTCCGGGACAAGAACACTGAAGCTTTCTTT,CASSSFRDKNTEAFF
TRBJ2-3,15,TRBV20-1,many,TRBD2,TGCAGTGCTAGGATTAGCGGGAGGGCCGCAGATACGCAGTATTTT,CSARISGRAADTQYF
TRBJ2-6,14,TRBV20-1,-,-,TGCAGTGCTAGAGCCTTGGTTGGGGCCAACGTCCTGACTTTC,CSARALVGANVLTF
TRBJ2-1,17,TRBV7-2,many,-,TGTGCCAGCAGCTTAGCTCCCCTTATATCTCCGGGGAATGAGCAGTTCTTC,CASSLAPLISPGNEQFF
TRBJ2-1,11,TRBV20-1,once,-,TGCAGTGCTACAGGGGTCAATGAGCAGTTCTTC,CSATGVNEQFF
TRBJ2-5,13,TRBV20-1,-,TRBD1,TGCAGTGCCCCAAGGACAGGGGATGAGACCCAGTACTTC,CSAPRTGDETQYF
TRBJ2-3,19,TRBV28,-,TRBD2,TGTGCCAGCAGTTTACCACCTCCTTCTAGCGGGAGTTTTGTAGATACGCAGTATTTT,CASSLPPPSSGSFVDTQYF
TRBJ2-1,15,TRBV28,many,TRBD1,TGTGCCAGCAGTTCATTCGCTGACAGGGGGAATGAGCAGTTCTTC,CASSSFADRGNEQFF
TRBJ2-1,14,TRBV15,-,-,TGTGCCACCAGCAGGGACCAACGAGGGAATGAGCAGTTCTTC,CATSRDQRGNEQFF
TRBJ1-2,14,TRBV10-2,-,-,TGCGCCAGCAGTGAGTCGAACCGCAGGGGTGGCTACACCTTC,CASSESNRRGGYTF
TRBJ1-2,13,TRBV7-2,many,-,TGTGCCAGCAGCTTTGACAGTACTTATGGCTACACCTTC,CASSFDSTYGYTF
TRBJ2-3,16,TRBV7-9,-,-,TGTGCCAGCAGCTTAGCATCCGGCGGGGGCACAGATACGCAGTATTTT,CASSLASGGGTDTQYF
TRBJ2-2,18,TRBV11-2,many,-,TGTGCCAGCAGCTTAGGAACCGTGCGGGACAAAGACACCGGGGAGCTGTTTTTT,CASSLGTVRDKDTGELFF
TRBJ2-7,13,TRBV20-1,-,-,TGCAGTGCCACTCGAGAACAGATAGAAGAGCAGTACTTC,CSATREQIEEQYF
TRBJ1-6,14,TRBV6-6,-,TRBD1,TGTGCCAGCAGTTACCGGGACAGGGACTCACCCCTCCACTTT,CASSYRDRDSPLHF
TRBJ1-2,15,TRBV7-2,many,-,TGTGCCAGCAGCTTAGCCCCACAGGGAAACTATGGCTACACCTTC,CASSLAPQGNYGYTF
TRBJ2-5,15,TRBV28,many,TRBD1,TGTGCCAGCAGTCTGGACCGGACAGGGAAAGAGACCCAGTACTTC,CASSLDRTGKETQYF
TRBJ2-5,16,TRBV20-1,-,-,TGCAGTGCTAGAGATCCCGGCAGCGCATACCAAGAGACCCAGTACTTC,CSARDPGSAYQETQYF
TRBJ2-7,16,TRBV18,-,TRBD2,TGTGCCAGCTCACACGCCGGGGGGACGGCCTCCTACGAGCAGTACTTC,CASSHAGGTASYEQYF
TRBJ1-6,18,TRBV28,-,-,TGTGCCAGCAGTTGGGTGGATTTTAAATCTTCGTATAATTCACCCCTCCACTTT,CASSWVDFKSSYNSPLHF
TRBJ2-3,13,TRBV7-6,many,TRBD1,TGTGCCAGCAGCCCCGGACAGGGGAGGATGCAGTATTTT,CASSPGQGRMQYF
TRBJ1-1,17,TRBV28,many,-,TGTGCCAGCAGCCTAAACACATGGCAGGGAGGGCGGACTGAAGCTTTCTTT,CASSLNTWQGGRTEAFF
TRBJ1-2,14,TRBV7-9,many,-,TGTGCCAGCAGCTTAGAGGCGTTTAACTATGGCTACACCTTC,CASSLEAFNYGYTF
TRBJ2-3,18,TRBV5-4,-,TRBD2,TGTGCCAGCAGCCCGGGGGGGGGCGGGGGGCTTAGCACAGATACGCAGTATTTT,CASSPGGGGGLSTDTQYF
TRBJ2-2,17,TRBV7-2,many,TRBD2,TGTGCCAGCAGACGACTAGCGGGGGGGCTAAACACCGGGGAGCTGTTTTTT,CASRRLAGGLNTGELFF
TRBJ2-2,18,TRBV12-3/TRBV12-4,few,TRBD1,TGTGCCAGCAGTTTAAGCCCCTGGAGACAGGGGGCTACCGGGGAGCTGTTTTTT,CASSLSPWRQGATGELFF
TRBJ2-7,13,TRBV28,many,TRBD1,TGTGCCAGCAGTAAGACAGGGCGGTACGAGCAGTACTTC,CASSKTGRYEQYF
TRBJ2-2,15,TRBV28,many,TRBD2,TGTGCCAGCAGTTCGCTAGCGGGCGACACCGGGGAGCTGTTTTTT,CASSSLAGDTGELFF
TRBJ1-2,18,TRBV7-8,many,-,TGTGCCAGCAGCTTAGGGGGGCTCGGGCGGGGGGTCGACTATGGCTACACCTTC,CASSLGGLGRGVDYGYTF
TRBJ2-3,17,TRBV5-1,-,TRBD2,TGCGCCAGCAGCTTGGGTCTAGCGGGAGGAGGAACAGATACGCAGTATTTT,CASSLGLAGGGTDTQYF
TRBJ2-1,13,TRBV7-2,-,-,TGTGCCAGCAGCTTACGAGGTAACAATGAGCAGTTCTTC,CASSLRGNNEQFF
TRBJ1-1,17,TRBV11-2,many,TRBD1,TGTGCCAGCAGCTTAGATCCCCCGGGACAGAAGAACACTGAAGCTTTCTTT,CASSLDPPGQKNTEAFF
TRBJ1-1,14,TRBV12-3/TRBV12-4,few,TRBD1,TGTGCCAGCAGTTTAGGGGGACAGGGGATTGAAGCTTTCTTT,CASSLGGQGIEAFF
TRBJ1-5,13,TRBV7-9,many,-,TGTGCCAGCAGCTTAACCAGTGATCAGCCCCAGCATTTT,CASSLTSDQPQHF
TRBJ2-1,13,TRBV20-1,many,TRBD2,TGCAGTGCTAGGACTAGCGGGAGCAATGAGCAGTTCTTC,CSARTSGSNEQFF